The 11 T cell receptor beta chains given below trace back to one sample, sequenced in a study of blood T cell repertoires in COVID-19. Data came from immunoSEQ multiplex PCR; TCRdb stores just in-frame clones and leaves some out. The sample shows around 100,000 clones, approximately 89% of them seen only once. The material sequenced was peripheral blood. These receptors were collected from a woman aged 80 or older in a cohort sampled during active COVID-19.

The rearrangement links TRBV7-9 to TRBJ2-1; 7 positions agree with TRBD1. Germline V CDR1 and CDR2: SEHNR, FQNEAQ (reference sequence). The V and J ends lost 5 bases and 0 bases, in that order; junction bases with no gene match: 4. CDR3 size: 15 residues. The CDR3 DNA follows: TGTGCCAGCAGCCGTACAGGGGTCTCCTACAATGAGCAGTTCTTC. This codes for CASSRTGVSYNEQFF. Complete variable domain (other parts from reference TRBV7-9 and TRBJ2-1): DTGVSQNPRHKITKRGQNVTFRCDPISEHNRLYWYRQTLGQGPEFLTYFQNEAQLEKSRLLSDRFSAERPKGSFSTLEIQRTEQGDSAMYLCASSRTGVSYNEQFFGPGTRLTVL.

The rearrangement joins TRBV10-3 to TRBJ2-1, with 10 bases aligning to TRBD2. The CDR3 contains 13 residues. V was clipped by 7 bases and J by 7 bases; unmatched bases: 4. The germline gives CDR1 ENHRY, CDR2 SYGVKD. CDR3 loop: CAIKLAGVNEQFF. CDR3 coding DNA: TGTGCCATCAAGCTAGCGGGAGTGAATGAGCAGTTCTTC.

This chain joins TRBV6-5 and TRBJ1-1; D remains ambiguous. Germline CDR1 reads MNHEY; CDR2 reads SVGAGI. This CDR3 spans 14 amino acids. V was clipped by 2 bases and J by 1 base, with 8 bases between them. For the CDR3, the DNA is TGTGCCAGCAGTTACGACTTGGGGAACACTGAAGCTTTCTTT. This translates into CASSYDLGNTEAFF.

The chain carries TRBV9 and TRBJ2-2, with 8 bases aligning to TRBD1. This CDR3 has 14 residues. Germline CDR1 reads SGDLS; CDR2 reads YYNGEE. Germline trimming cut 4 bases from V and 5 bases from J; bases unmatched to any gene: 4. CDR3 nucleotides: TGTGCCAGCAGCCGACAGGGGTCGACCGGGGAGCTGTTTTTT. It is translated as CASSRQGSTGELFF.

This clone occurred a few times. The V call is TRBV5-6, the J call TRBJ1-2; 7 bases agree with TRBD1. V shed 6 bases and J 4 bases; nucleotides not matched to a gene: 12. The CDR3 spans 15 residues. CDR1 and CDR2 from the germline V gene are SGHDT and YYEEEE. The CDR3 bases are TGTGCCAGCACCTTTCCGGGACAGACTTTCTATGGCTACACCTTC. Its protein product is CASTFPGQTFYGYTF.

The chain recombines TRBV6-5 with TRBJ1-4; 8 nucleotides match TRBD1. Per germline, CDR1 MNHEY and CDR2 SVGAGI. CDR3 size: 12 residues. Trimming took 8 bases from V and 7 from J; bases not matched to a gene: 3. The CDR3 loop is CASADRGEKLFF. The CDR3 region has the DNA TGTGCCAGCGCCGACAGGGGTGAAAAACTGTTTTTT.

This chain joins TRBV18 and TRBJ1-2; D gene ambiguous. Germline V lookup: CDR1 KGHSH, CDR2 LQKENI. There are 14 residues in the CDR3. Trimming took off 5 bases at V and 2 bases at J, with 12 bases between the two ends. This CDR3 reads CASSTDYSNYGYTF. CDR3 coding DNA: TGTGCCAGCTCAACAGACTATAGCAACTATGGCTACACCTTC.

The V and J genes are TRBV9 and TRBJ2-5, with D tentatively TRBD1 (5 bases). Between the trimmed V and J ends, which lost 5 bases and 5 bases, there was a span of 13 bases. Germline assignment: CDR1 SGDLS and CDR2 YYNGEE. This CDR3 is 13 amino acids long. CDR3 protein: CASSRRGYETQYF. The DNA for the CDR3 is TGTGCCAGCAGTCGAAGGGGCTACGAGACCCAGTACTTC.

This chain joins TRBV10-3 and TRBJ2-1, with D hard to call. V lost 2 bases and J lost 1, with 6 bases in between. This CDR3 is 14 amino acids long. Per germline, CDR1 ENHRY and CDR2 SYGVKD. The CDR3 DNA reads as TGTGCCATCAGTGAGCAGCGATCCTACAATGAGCAGTTCTTC. Translated: CAISEQRSYNEQFF.

The chain has TRBV28 and TRBJ1-2, with 7 bases aligning to TRBD1. Looked up from germline, CDR1 is MDHEN and CDR2 is SYDVKM. The CDR3 spans 14 residues. V was clipped by 5 bases and J by 4 bases; unmatched bases: 7. The CDR3 here is CASSKETGSYGYTF. DNA for the CDR3: TGTGCCAGCAGTAAGGAGACAGGGAGCTATGGCTACACCTTC.

This chain uses TRBV7-2 with TRBJ2-5; 14 bases map to TRBD2. The junction had 12 bases not matched to a gene; V was cut back by 5 bases and J by 7 bases. The CDR3 totals 17 residues. Germline V gene lookup returns CDR1 SGHTA and CDR2 FQGNSA. CDR3 nucleotides: TGTGCCAGCAGCCCGGGACTAGCGGGGGCAGTTGAGGGGACCCAGTACTTC. Amino acid sequence: CASSPGLAGAVEGTQYF.